This entry lists 10 T cell receptor beta chains sequenced from one sample in a study of blood T cell repertoires in COVID-19. Only in-frame clones appear in the TCRdb table, and some are missing; sequencing was by immunoSEQ multiplex PCR. The sample gives roughly 160,000 clones, approximately 86% of which show up once; 15% to 20% is in the top ten. The source material was PBMCs or T cells enriched from blood (not recorded which). Source of these receptors: a man aged 55 to 70 who had recovered from COVID-19.

Worth noting for this clone: Germline and junction disagree at one end, which may indicate a read error. The chain is built from TRBV5-4 and TRBJ2-7, with TRBD1 as a possible D gene (6 bases). Germline loops: CDR1 SGHNT, CDR2 YYREEE (reference sequence). The CDR3 runs to 13 residues. The CDR3 spells CASTLTGTYEQYF. The CDR3 bases are TGTGCCAGCACCTTGACAGGAACCTACGAGCAGTACTTC. The full variable domain, in which reference TRBV5-4 and TRBJ2-7 provide the parts outside the CDR3, is ETGVTQSPTHLIKTRGQQVTLRCSSQSGHNTVSWYQQALGQGPQFIFQYYREEENGRGNFPPRFSGLQFPNYSSELNVNALELDDSALYLCASTLTGTYEQYFGPGTRLTVT.

In this sample, this clone turned up a few times. This chain connects TRBV11-3 to TRBJ2-7; 7 bases line up with TRBD2. The CDR3 has 15 amino acids. The ends lost 6 bases at V and 1 base at J; junction bases unmatched: 9. Germline V CDR1 and CDR2: SGHNT, YENEEA. The CDR3 reads CASSRGASGSYEQYF. CDR3 bases: TGTGCCAGCAGTCGAGGGGCTAGCGGATCCTACGAGCAGTACTTC.

The V and J genes are TRBV28 and TRBJ1-3; 7 bases line up with TRBD1. The J segment lost 6 bases and the V segment lost 7 bases, leaving 12 bases of the junction unmatched. This CDR3 has 15 residues. Germline CDR1 and CDR2: MDHEN and SYDVKM. The CDR3 DNA is TGTGCCAGCACCTCCTTTTTGGGACAGCAAAACACCATATATTTT. Protein product: CASTSFLGQQNTIYF.

V gene TRBV5-4 combines with J gene TRBJ1-1, with 12 bases identical to TRBD1. CDR1 SGHNT and CDR2 YYREEE come from the germline V gene (reference sequence). V gave up 4 bases and J gave up 1 base; unmatched junction bases: 8. The CDR3 has 17 amino acids. The CDR3 DNA is TGTGCCAGCAGCGCCCGGGACAGGGGGCGAAGGAACACTGAAGCTTTCTTT. As protein: CASSARDRGRRNTEAFF.

The rearrangement uses TRBV5-1 and TRBJ2-3; D might be TRBD1 (6 bases). The germline V and J ends were trimmed by 0 bases and 1 base, with 15 bases remaining between them. The CDR3 loop spans 17 amino acids. Per germline, CDR1 SGHRS and CDR2 YFSETQ. CDR3 in DNA: TGCGCCAGCAGCTTGGCTGAGACAGGAATCCGCACAGATACGCAGTATTTT. It yields the protein CASSLAETGIRTDTQYF.

The V and J genes are TRBV28 and TRBJ1-2; D gene uncertain. This CDR3 contains 15 residues. The germline V and J ends were trimmed by 5 bases and 4 bases, with 17 bases remaining between them. Per germline, CDR1 MDHEN and CDR2 SYDVKM. In nucleotides, the CDR3 is TGTGCCAGCAGTCCCCCTGAGCGAACTCTCTATGGCTACACCTTC. Amino acid sequence: CASSPPERTLYGYTF.

The rearrangement joins TRBV15 to TRBJ1-4, with D perhaps matching TRBD1 (6 bases). This CDR3 comprises 15 residues. CDR1 is LNHNV and CDR2 is YYDKDF in the germline V gene (reference sequence). Trimming took off 3 bases at V and 5 bases at J, with 13 bases between the two ends. The CDR3 protein is CATSSPQGDNEKLFF. The CDR3 DNA reads as TGTGCCACCAGCAGCCCACAGGGAGACAATGAAAAACTGTTTTTT.

This rearrangement joins TRBV20-1 to TRBJ2-1, with 7 bases that match TRBD1. V trimming: 6 bases; J trimming: 8 bases; junction bases outside the gene matches: 4. Germline CDR1 and CDR2: DFQATT and SNEGSKA (reference sequence). CDR3 length equals 11 residues. This chain's CDR3 is CSATTGYEQFF. CDR3 in DNA: TGCAGTGCCACGACAGGGTATGAGCAGTTCTTC.

In nucleotides, the CDR3 is TGCGCCAGCAGCTTAGGTCGGAGCTCTGGGGCCAACGTCCTGACTTTC. Translated: CASSLGRSSGANVLTF. The V gene is TRBV5-1, the J gene TRBJ2-6, with no clear D. The germline V gene has CDR1 SGHRS and CDR2 YFSETQ. The CDR3 has 16 residues. V shed 2 bases and J shed 0 bases, with 9 bases lying between them.

This chain uses TRBV6-5 with TRBJ1-3; D ambiguous. This CDR3 has 14 residues. The germline V and J ends were trimmed by 0 bases and 5 bases, with 8 bases remaining between them. The V gene's germline CDR1 is MNHEY and CDR2 SVGAGI. The CDR3 DNA sequence: TGTGCCAGCAGTTACTCTAGCCAGAGAAACACCATATATTTT. Translated: CASSYSSQRNTIYF.